The next 5 T cell receptor beta chains were all read from a single sample in a study of T cells in localized non-small cell lung cancer (dated by TCRdb to the early 2020s). Libraries came from the immunoSEQ multiplex PCR assay. Held by TCRdb, this immuneACCESS table contains in-frame sequences only and omits some clones. Under half of the omission traces to an unresolved V gene where checked; the cause of the rest is unknown. The sample records about 2,700 clones, around 30% of which are singletons. The top ten clonotypes cover 7.5% to 8% of the sample. The sequences come from lung tumor tissue, collected before any cancer treatment. These receptors all come from a man between 40 and 75 years old with stage II squamous cell lung carcinoma.

The chain carries TRBV29-1 and TRBJ1-2; possibly TRBD1 for D (6 bases). The germline CDR1 and CDR2 sequences are SQVTM and ANQGSEA. V lost 6 bases and J 3 bases, leaving 14 bases between the germline ends. CDR3 length: 13 amino acids. CDR3: CSVGTQGDYGYTF. Written as DNA, the CDR3 is TGCAGCGTGGGGACACAGGGCGACTATGGCTACACCTTC.

V gene TRBV5-1 combines with J gene TRBJ2-7, with unresolved D. Germline V gene data show CDR1 as SGHRS and CDR2 as YFSETQ. Trimming removed 0 bases at V and 5 bases at J, with 12 bases between. There are 14 residues in the CDR3. CDR3 sequence (DNA): TGCGCCAGCAGCTTGGACCCAACGTCAGACGAGCAGTACTTC. This codes for CASSLDPTSDEQYF.

This clone appeared a few times. The genes are TRBV6-8 and TRBJ2-2; possible D gene TRBD2, 5 bases. Germline V gene data show CDR1 as MNHGY and CDR2 as SAAAGT. This CDR3 has 15 residues. V was clipped by 2 bases and J by 7 bases, with 14 bases between them. The DNA for the CDR3 is TGTGCCAGCAGTTACAGACCAGGAGGTGACGGGGAGCTGTTTTTT. It specifies CASSYRPGGDGELFF.

The sample holds a few counts of this clone. The V and J genes are TRBV6-8 and TRBJ1-5; 7 bases agree with TRBD1. V lost 6 bases, J lost 6 bases, and 11 bases stayed unmatched. Per germline, CDR1 MNHGY and CDR2 SAAAGT. The CDR3 length is 15 residues. The CDR3 coding sequence is TGTGCCAGCAGCCCGGGACAGAAGGGGCGTCAGCCCCAGCATTTT. It encodes CASSPGQKGRQPQHF.

The genes are TRBV4-1 and TRBJ1-2; D gene uncertain. Germline values: CDR1 MGHRA, CDR2 YSYEKL. This CDR3 is 14 amino acids long. Trimming cost V 1 base and J 4 bases, with 10 bases left between them. The CDR3 spells CASSQAIQSYGYTF. CDR3 in DNA: TGCGCCAGCAGCCAAGCGATACAGAGCTATGGCTACACCTTC.